The entry below gives a single T cell receptor beta chain sequence along with its context. Trimming removed 2 bases at V and 5 bases at J, with 16 bases between. The length of the CDR3 is 15 residues. Germline assignment: CDR1 SGHDT and CDR2 YYEEEE. The sample is drawn from a study of T cells after yellow fever vaccination. Researchers made TCR cDNA using 5'RACE template switching, and this step added a universal primer site and UMIs. One entry per CDR3 protein results from TCRdb running MiXCR on the 5' RACE reads. Of fewer than 350,000 distinct CDR3 sequences listed, more than 3% are singletons. The receptor was isolated from a man aged 18 to 29 who received the YFV17D yellow fever vaccine. The material was PBMCs, obtained on the day of the yellow fever booster vaccination. The genes are TRBV5-6 and TRBJ2-5, with a tentative D call TRBD1 (6 bases). DNA for the CDR3: TGTGCCAGCAGCTTTACGTTACAGGGTCGTGAGACCCAGTACTTC. This translates into CASSFTLQGRETQYF.